One sample yielded the 30 T cell receptor beta chains listed below, sequenced in a study of vaccination effects on CD4 cells after COVID-19. CD4+ T cell isolation took place after 10 days of culture. These receptors have no known antigen. Method: immunoSEQ multiplex PCR; TCRdb's copy keeps in-frame clones and lacks some. In the table there are some 50,000 clones, around 70% of which are singletons. Sequenced here: CD4+ T cells from PBMCs cultured without peptide, sampled before COVID-19 vaccination. The receptors were gathered from a human donor who had a prior SARS-CoV-2 infection.

V gene TRBV30 combines with J gene TRBJ1-1, with D possibly matching TRBD1 (5 bases). Per the germline V gene, CDR1 is GTSNPN and CDR2 is SVGIG (reference sequence). The CDR3 totals 13 residues. The V end lost 2 bases, the J end lost 5 bases, and 12 bases lay between the germline ends. The CDR3 bases are TGTGCCTGGAGTTTGCAGGGCCGGACTGAAGCTTTCTTT. It encodes CAWSLQGRTEAFF.

CDR3 coding DNA: TGTGCCAGCAGCCTACGAAGCTACAGGGTTGGGACTGAAGCTTTCTTT. It translates to CASSLRSYRVGTEAFF. J is TRBJ1-1 and V is TRBV5-6, with D possibly matching TRBD1 (6 bases). Germline assignment: CDR1 SGHDT and CDR2 YYEEEE. The CDR3 consists of 16 residues. The V end was cut by 4 bases, the J end by 5 bases, with 21 bases between.

This chain links TRBV12-3 or TRBV12-4 with TRBJ2-7; a possible D gene is TRBD1 (6 bases). The CDR3 length is 13 residues. V was trimmed by 3 bases and J by 3 bases, leaving 9 bases between them. The chain's CDR3 is CASSFSGVYEQYF. The DNA for the CDR3 is TGTGCCAGCAGTTTTTCAGGGGTCTACGAGCAGTACTTC.

The rearrangement links TRBV30 to TRBJ1-6, with TRBD1 as a possible D gene (5 bases). CDR3 length: 13 amino acids. From germline, CDR1 is GTSNPN and CDR2 SVGIG (reference sequence). Trimming shortened V by 3 bases and J by 8 bases, and 11 bases separated the two germline ends. Written as DNA, the CDR3 is TGTGCCTGGAGCGCGGAGGGGTATTCACCCCTCCACTTT. Its protein is CAWSAEGYSPLHF.

The chain couples TRBV30 to TRBJ2-1; a possible D gene is TRBD1 (6 bases). The CDR3 extends over 15 amino acids. Trimming cost V 2 bases and J 2 bases, with 13 bases left between them. Germline CDR1 reads GTSNPN; CDR2 reads SVGIG (reference sequence). Here the CDR3 reads CAWSRDTSAYNEQFF. CDR3 DNA sequence: TGTGCCTGGAGTCGGGACACCAGCGCCTACAATGAGCAGTTCTTC.

The J gene is TRBJ2-1, the V gene TRBV19, with D perhaps being TRBD1 or TRBD2 (5 bases each). Germline CDR1 LNHDA, CDR2 SQIVND (reference sequence). The ends were cut back, 6 bases at V and 1 base at J, with 16 bases in the middle. The CDR3 is made up of 16 amino acids. As DNA, the CDR3 is TGTGCCAGTAGGAAGGGACCCGGAAGGTCCTACAATGAGCAGTTCTTC. It encodes CASRKGPGRSYNEQFF.

In its sample, this clone was seen once. This sequence joins TRBV2 and TRBJ1-1, with D perhaps TRBD1 (5 bases). Germline values: CDR1 SNHLY, CDR2 FYNNEI. The CDR3 covers 12 residues. The germline V and J ends were trimmed by 5 bases and 4 bases, with 8 bases remaining between them. CDR3 coding DNA: TGTGCCAGCAGTACAGACAGCACTGAAGCTTTCTTT. As protein: CASSTDSTEAFF.

The J gene is TRBJ1-5, the V gene TRBV6-5; no clear D gene. The CDR3 runs 15 residues. CDR1 and CDR2 from the germline V gene are MNHEY and SVGAGI. V was pared by 0 bases and J by 4 bases, with 10 bases between. CDR3 sequence reads: CASSYSGLGNQPQHF. DNA of the CDR3: TGTGCCAGCAGTTACTCAGGGTTGGGGAATCAGCCCCAGCATTTT.

This clone was seen only once. V is TRBV9 and J is TRBJ1-2; TRBD1 agrees at 9 bases. Germline CDR1 SGDLS, CDR2 YYNGEE. V lost 0 bases to trimming and J lost 6 bases; unmatched junction nucleotides: 6. The CDR3 extends over 15 amino acids. This CDR3 is CASSVGDRVLDGYTF. The CDR3 DNA is TGTGCCAGCAGCGTAGGGGACAGGGTATTGGATGGCTACACCTTC.

This clone was counted only a few times. The genes are TRBV30 and TRBJ2-1, with a tentative D call TRBD2 (6 bases). The length of the CDR3 is 14 residues. V was pared by 0 bases and J by 4 bases, with 10 bases between. Germline values: CDR1 GTSNPN, CDR2 SVGIG (reference sequence). The CDR3 DNA sequence: TGTGCCTGGAGTGTGGGACTTTTATACAATGAGCAGTTCTTC. This sequence encodes CAWSVGLLYNEQFF.

The gene calls are TRBV9 and TRBJ2-5, with D unclear. This CDR3 spans 13 amino acids. Germline CDR1 SGDLS, CDR2 YYNGEE. V lost 2 bases, J lost 2 bases, and 7 bases lay in between. CDR3 region: CASSVTAQETQYF. In DNA, the CDR3 is TGTGCCAGCAGCGTCACAGCACAAGAGACCCAGTACTTC.

The chain uses TRBV5-4 and TRBJ2-3; 13 bases align to TRBD2. After removal of 4 bases from V and 6 bases from J, the junction contained 8 bases not matched to a gene. Looked up from germline, CDR1 is SGHNT and CDR2 is YYREEE (reference sequence). The CDR3 totals 16 residues. In DNA form, the CDR3 reads TGTGCCAGCAGCGTACGACTAGCGGGGGGCGCGGATACGCAGTATTTT. Protein sequence: CASSVRLAGGADTQYF.

This sequence joins TRBV21-1 and TRBJ2-2. TRBV21-1 is tagged as a pseudogene. This CDR3 contains 19 residues. The CDR3 nucleotides are TGTGCCAGCAGCAAAAAGGTAGGAGGCACCGCAAGGGGCACCGGGGAGCTGTTTTTT. Protein: CASSKKVGGTARGTGELFF.

The chain is built from TRBV2 and TRBJ2-5; 11 bases fit TRBD2. Germline CDR1 is SNHLY and CDR2 is FYNNEI. With V trimmed by 5 bases and J by 1 base, 6 bases remained unmatched. The CDR3 runs to 16 residues. The DNA of the CDR3 is TGTGCCAGCAGTCCTCTTAGCGGGGGGGCCCAAGAGACCCAGTACTTC. Amino acids: CASSPLSGGAQETQYF. The whole variable domain, filled in from reference TRBV2 and TRBJ2-5, reads EPEVTQTPSHQVTQMGQEVILRCVPISNHLYFYWYRQILGQKVEFLVSFYNNEISEKSEIFDDQFSVERPDGSNFTLKIRSTKLEDSAMYFCASSPLSGGAQETQYFGPGTRLLVL.

CDR3 nucleotides: TGTGCCATCCGGCGGTACAGTTCTTATCAAGGGGATCCTTCGGATGAGCAGTTCTTC. Encoded protein: CAIRRYSSYQGDPSDEQFF. The chain couples TRBV10-3 to TRBJ2-1; perhaps TRBD1 as D (5 bases). Trimming left V 8 bases short and J 8 bases short, with 34 bases between. The CDR3 is made up of 19 amino acids. The V gene's germline CDR1 is ENHRY and CDR2 SYGVKD.

The chain recombines TRBV10-1 with TRBJ2-7; 7 bases fit TRBD1. With V trimmed by 0 bases and J by 3 bases, 8 bases remained unmatched. Germline V gene data show CDR1 as WNHNN and CDR2 as SYGVQD (reference sequence). CDR3 length equals 16 residues. The CDR3 DNA reads as TGCGCCAGCAGTGAGTCGAACTCAGGGGGTGGCTACGAGCAGTACTTC. Protein product: CASSESNSGGGYEQYF.

The J gene is TRBJ1-1, the V gene TRBV7-6; D is perhaps TRBD1 (5 bases). The V gene's germline CDR1 is SGHVS and CDR2 FNYEAQ. The V gene lost 4 bases and the J gene lost 2 bases, with 14 bases spanning the gap. The CDR3 length is 15 residues. The CDR3 DNA reads TGTGCCAGCAGCTGGGCGGCAGGGCCCAACACTGAAGCTTTCTTT. Translation gives CASSWAAGPNTEAFF.

This clone was seen more than once but under ten times. CDR3 in DNA: TGTGCCAGTAGTATAGGACGGGGGATTGACGAGCAGTACTTC. Its protein is CASSIGRGIDEQYF. The chain joins TRBV19 to TRBJ2-7, with D possibly TRBD2 on 6 matching bases. The CDR3 is made up of 14 amino acids. Trimming removed 1 base at V and 5 bases at J, with 12 bases between. CDR1 and CDR2 (germline): LNHDA, SQIVND (reference sequence).

This sequence joins TRBV7-3 and TRBJ2-3; D perhaps matches TRBD2 (6 bases). CDR3 length equals 14 residues. Trimming cost V 2 bases and J 7 bases, with 13 bases left between them. Germline CDR1 is SGHTA and CDR2 is FQGTGA. In DNA form, the CDR3 reads TGTGCCAGCAGCTTAGTGGGGGGAGTGAATACGCAGTATTTT. Translated, it gives CASSLVGGVNTQYF.

V and J are TRBV7-8 and TRBJ2-7, with D possibly being TRBD1 (6 bases). Trimming took 1 base from V and 6 from J, leaving 16 bases between them. The CDR3 contains 15 residues. From germline, CDR1 is SGHVS and CDR2 FQNEAQ. CDR3 sequence (DNA): TGTGCCAGCAGCTTAGATGGCAGGGGTGTGGGCGAGCAGTACTTC. Protein sequence: CASSLDGRGVGEQYF.

The chain has TRBV7-2 and TRBJ1-2; D is perhaps TRBD1 (6 bases). The V gene lost 3 bases and the J gene lost 0 bases, with 11 bases spanning the gap. This CDR3 spans 15 amino acids. The germline V gene has CDR1 SGHTA and CDR2 FQGNSA. CDR3 loop: CASSLNRGANYGYTF. For the CDR3, the DNA is TGTGCCAGCAGCTTGAATAGGGGGGCTAACTATGGCTACACCTTC.

The chain links TRBV5-5 to TRBJ2-2, with D unresolved. CDR3 size: 14 residues. The V gene lost 1 base and the J gene lost 3 bases, with 7 bases spanning the gap. Germline CDR1 reads SGHKS; CDR2 reads YYEKEE (reference sequence). The DNA for the CDR3 is TGTGCCAGCAGCTTGTACGGAGACACCGGGGAGCTGTTTTTT. This translates into CASSLYGDTGELFF.

This clone was found once. The gene calls are TRBV11-1 and TRBJ1-2, with TRBD1 matching over 9 bases. Germline V CDR1 and CDR2: SGHAT, FQDESV (reference sequence). The CDR3 length is 14 residues. The V segment lost 5 bases and the J segment 8 bases; nucleotides outside the gene matches: 9. CDR3 loop: CASSAMTGGNGYTF. In DNA form, the CDR3 reads TGTGCCAGCAGCGCCATGACAGGGGGTAACGGCTACACCTTC.

The chain has TRBV6-1 and TRBJ1-2, with TRBD1 matching over 9 bases. J was trimmed by 1 base and V by 4 bases; bases with no gene match: 16. CDR3 size: 19 residues. CDR1 and CDR2 (germline): MNHNS, SASEGT. In nucleotides, the CDR3 is TGTGCCAGCAGTGGGAGGACAGGGGCCACCCTTAGGTTTAACTATGGCTACACCTTC. This sequence encodes CASSGRTGATLRFNYGYTF.

The V gene is TRBV5-1, the J gene TRBJ2-5; TRBD1 or TRBD2 may be the D gene (5 bases each). Germline values: CDR1 SGHRS, CDR2 YFSETQ. With 2 bases removed from V and 5 bases from J, the gap between germline ends came to 13 bases. This CDR3 spans 14 amino acids. The CDR3 region is CASSFMGVEETQYF. The CDR3 region has the DNA TGCGCCAGCAGCTTCATGGGGGTGGAGGAGACCCAGTACTTC.

The gene calls are TRBV3-1 (or the pseudogene TRBV3-2) and TRBJ1-4; no firm D call. The germline V gene encodes CDR1 LGHDT and CDR2 YNNKEL (reference sequence). V was pared by 3 bases and J by 8 bases, with 13 bases between. The CDR3 covers 14 residues. In DNA, the CDR3 is TGTGCCAGCAGCCATTACCAGAAAGGGGAAAAACTGTTTTTT. It encodes CASSHYQKGEKLFF.

The chain carries TRBV11-3 and TRBJ2-1; D is unresolved. This CDR3 contains 14 residues. Trimming removed 5 bases at V and 0 bases at J, with 8 bases between. CDR1 is SGHNT and CDR2 is YENEEA in the germline V gene. The CDR3 loop is CASSVRSSYNEQFF. CDR3 in DNA: TGTGCCAGCAGCGTTCGGAGCTCCTACAATGAGCAGTTCTTC.

This clone was recorded a few times. The J gene is TRBJ1-2, the V gene TRBV4-1, with D uncertain. Germline loops: CDR1 MGHRA, CDR2 YSYEKL. The CDR3 has 14 amino acids. Trimming took off 1 base at V and 1 base at J, with 7 bases between the two ends. The CDR3: CASSQVPDNYGYTF. The CDR3 region has the DNA TGCGCCAGCAGCCAAGTCCCGGATAACTATGGCTACACCTTC.

This chain links TRBV9 with TRBJ1-2, with D unclear. CDR1 is SGDLS, CDR2 YYNGEE, per germline. V dropped 4 bases and J dropped 0 bases, with 10 bases sitting between them. CDR3 length: 14 amino acids. CDR3 loop: CASSPPTPNYGYTF. The CDR3 region has the DNA TGTGCCAGCAGCCCGCCCACCCCTAACTATGGCTACACCTTC.

In DNA, the CDR3 is TGTGCCAGCAGTTACACTAGACAGAACTATGGCTACACCTTC. Translating gives CASSYTRQNYGYTF. This chain links TRBV6-5 with TRBJ1-2; TRBD1 might be the D (5 bases). The germline V gene has CDR1 MNHEY and CDR2 SVGAGI. This CDR3 comprises 14 residues. Trimming left V 2 bases short and J 2 bases short, with 9 bases between.